What follows are 6 T cell receptor beta chains derived from one specimen sequenced in a study of siplizumab effects on memory and regulatory T cells. Sequencing used immunoSEQ multiplex PCR; TCRdb keeps in-frame clones, though not all of them. The sample has about 64,000 clones, nearly 98% seen once; the top ten hold roughly 0.097%. The sample taken for sequencing was naive CD8+ T cells sorted from blood. The origin of the receptors is a human donor in good health.

The chain couples TRBV5-1 to TRBJ2-2; D tentatively fits TRBD1 or TRBD2 (5 bases each). The germline gives CDR1 SGHRS, CDR2 YFSETQ. Trimming took off 2 bases at V and 5 bases at J, with 7 bases between the two ends. This CDR3 contains 13 residues. As DNA, the CDR3 is TGCGCCAGCAGCTTTGGGGGTACCGGGGAGCTGTTTTTT. The encoded protein is CASSFGGTGELFF.

This chain uses TRBV27 with TRBJ2-1; D possibly corresponds to TRBD1 (6 bases). Germline V CDR1 and CDR2: MNHEY, SMNVEV (reference sequence). The V end lost 0 bases, the J end lost 0 bases, and 9 bases lay between the germline ends. The CDR3 runs to 16 residues. CDR3 loop: CASSLSGAHSYNEQFF. The CDR3 bases are TGTGCCAGCAGTTTATCGGGGGCCCACTCCTACAATGAGCAGTTCTTC.

V usage is TRBV7-6 and J usage is TRBJ2-6; D tentatively fits TRBD1 or TRBD2 (5 bases each). The germline V gene encodes CDR1 SGHVS and CDR2 FNYEAQ. Trimming took 2 bases from V and 1 from J, leaving 15 bases between them. The CDR3 is 18 residues long. This CDR3 reads CASSLYGADDSGANVLTF. Here the CDR3 DNA reads TGTGCCAGCAGCTTATACGGGGCAGATGATTCTGGGGCCAACGTCCTGACTTTC.

The V gene is TRBV4-1, the J gene TRBJ1-5, with TRBD1 as a possible D gene (5 bases). This CDR3 region has 15 residues. V shed 1 base and J shed 4 bases, with 11 bases lying between them. Germline V gene data show CDR1 as MGHRA and CDR2 as YSYEKL. The CDR3 coding sequence is TGCGCCAGCAGCCAAGCGTGGGGCGCAAATCAGCCCCAGCATTTT. Its translation: CASSQAWGANQPQHF.

The chain combines TRBV6-5 with TRBJ2-7; the D gene is possibly TRBD1 (5 bases). Trimming removed 4 bases from V and 1 base from J, with 8 bases in between. The germline CDR1 and CDR2 sequences are MNHEY and SVGAGI. The CDR3 covers 13 residues. The CDR3 loop reads CASSLTVSYEQYF. CDR3 bases: TGTGCCAGCAGTTTGACAGTATCCTACGAGCAGTACTTC.

This sequence joins TRBV28 and TRBJ1-1, with a possible D match to TRBD1 (6 bases). The germline gives CDR1 MDHEN, CDR2 SYDVKM. Trimming removed 7 bases at V and 4 bases at J, with 16 bases between. The CDR3 runs to 14 residues. CDR3 residues: CASKFTGLGTEAFF. The CDR3 DNA is TGTGCCAGCAAATTCACAGGGCTCGGCACTGAAGCTTTCTTT.